The rows below give T cell receptor beta chains drawn from one sample of a study of cytomegalovirus exposure and HLA in healthy donors. Method: immunoSEQ multiplex PCR; TCRdb's copy keeps in-frame clones and lacks some. The sample's table shows about 140,000 clones. The sequencing input was PBMCs. The receptor source for this set is a man aged 35 to 55 in good health and CMV-seronegative. Each CDR3 is given with its conserved first and last residue. Each record gives: V gene, J gene, D gene, CDR3 length, CDR3 DNA, CDR3 protein. D genes are given only for firm matches.

V gene: TRBV5-4
J gene: TRBJ2-1
D gene: .
CDR3 length: 12
CDR3 DNA: TGTGCCAGCAGCTGGAGGGGCGGTGAGCAGTTCTTC
CDR3 protein: CASSWRGGEQFF

V gene: TRBV27
J gene: TRBJ2-7
D gene: .
CDR3 length: 15
CDR3 DNA: TGTGCCAGCAGTTTATTGAGTGGGGGCAAGTACGAGCAGTACTTC
CDR3 protein: CASSLLSGGKYEQYF

V gene: TRBV19
J gene: TRBJ1-1
D gene: .
CDR3 length: 14
CDR3 DNA: TGTGCCAGTTCAGTTCAGGGCGTCGACACTGAAGCTTTCTTT
CDR3 protein: CASSVQGVDTEAFF

V gene: TRBV7-9
J gene: TRBJ2-7
D gene: TRBD1
CDR3 length: 16
CDR3 DNA: TGTGCCAGCAGCCCTTCCGTTGGACAGGGCCAGGACGAGCAGTACTTC
CDR3 protein: CASSPSVGQGQDEQYF

V gene: TRBV5-1
J gene: TRBJ1-6
D gene: TRBD1
CDR3 length: 15
CDR3 DNA: TGCGCCAGCAGCTTTAGGGGACAGGGGGATTCACCCCTCCACTTT
CDR3 protein: CASSFRGQGDSPLHF

V gene: TRBV2
J gene: TRBJ1-6
D gene: TRBD1
CDR3 length: 14
CDR3 DNA: TGTGCCAGCCTCGACAGGGAATATAATTCACCCCTCCACTTT
CDR3 protein: CASLDREYNSPLHF

V gene: TRBV4-1
J gene: TRBJ2-7
D gene: TRBD2
CDR3 length: 17
CDR3 DNA: TGCGCCAGCAGCCAAGGGGGGACTAGCGGGGGGGCTTACGAGCAGTACTTC
CDR3 protein: CASSQGGTSGGAYEQYF

V gene: TRBV6-5
J gene: TRBJ1-4
D gene: .
CDR3 length: 14
CDR3 DNA: TGTGCCAGCAAGCACCCCGACAGGAATGAAAAACTGTTTTTT
CDR3 protein: CASKHPDRNEKLFF

V gene: TRBV5-6
J gene: TRBJ1-1
D gene: .
CDR3 length: 13
CDR3 DNA: TGTGCCAGCAGCTGGGGGGGGGACACTGAAGCTTTCTTT
CDR3 protein: CASSWGGDTEAFF

V gene: TRBV4-3
J gene: TRBJ2-3
D gene: TRBD1
CDR3 length: 13
CDR3 DNA: TGCGCCAGCAGCCAACAGGGGGCAGATACGCAGTATTTT
CDR3 protein: CASSQQGADTQYF

V gene: TRBV7-2
J gene: TRBJ1-2
D gene: .
CDR3 length: 12
CDR3 DNA: TGTGCCAGCAGCCTACCCGGCTATGGCTACACCTTC
CDR3 protein: CASSLPGYGYTF

V gene: TRBV6-5
J gene: TRBJ2-2
D gene: .
CDR3 length: 16
CDR3 DNA: TGTGCCAGCAGTTACTCGAGACGACTTAGAACCGGGGAGCTGTTTTTT
CDR3 protein: CASSYSRRLRTGELFF

V gene: TRBV11-1
J gene: TRBJ2-1
D gene: .
CDR3 length: 14
CDR3 DNA: TGTGCCAGCAGCTCGTTACAGATCTACAATGAGCAGTTCTTC
CDR3 protein: CASSSLQIYNEQFF

V gene: TRBV7-8
J gene: TRBJ1-1
D gene: .
CDR3 length: 14
CDR3 DNA: TGTGCCAGCAGCTTATCGCCAGGGAGGGCTGAAGCTTTCTTT
CDR3 protein: CASSLSPGRAEAFF

V gene: TRBV10-2
J gene: TRBJ1-6
D gene: TRBD1
CDR3 length: 15
CDR3 DNA: TGCGCCACCACCGCACAGGGGGCCGGTAATTCACCCCTCCACTTT
CDR3 protein: CATTAQGAGNSPLHF

V gene: TRBV6-1
J gene: TRBJ1-2
D gene: .
CDR3 length: 12
CDR3 DNA: TGTGCCAGCAGTGAAAGGGGACAAGGCTACACCTTC
CDR3 protein: CASSERGQGYTF

V gene: TRBV19
J gene: TRBJ1-5
D gene: .
CDR3 length: 14
CDR3 DNA: TGTGCCAGTACTACAGGGATCCAAAATCAGCCCCAGCATTTT
CDR3 protein: CASTTGIQNQPQHF

V gene: TRBV6-5
J gene: TRBJ1-1
D gene: .
CDR3 length: 13
CDR3 DNA: TGTGCCAGCAGCCAGGGGATATGGACTGAAGCTTTCTTT
CDR3 protein: CASSQGIWTEAFF

V gene: TRBV7-2
J gene: TRBJ1-3
D gene: .
CDR3 length: 15
CDR3 DNA: TGTGCCAGCAGCCTTGGGGGGGCTTCTGGAAACACCATATATTTT
CDR3 protein: CASSLGGASGNTIYF

V gene: TRBV7-2
J gene: TRBJ1-2
D gene: .
CDR3 length: 12
CDR3 DNA: TGTGCCAGCAGCTTAGAAGGGGGTGGCTACACCTTC
CDR3 protein: CASSLEGGGYTF